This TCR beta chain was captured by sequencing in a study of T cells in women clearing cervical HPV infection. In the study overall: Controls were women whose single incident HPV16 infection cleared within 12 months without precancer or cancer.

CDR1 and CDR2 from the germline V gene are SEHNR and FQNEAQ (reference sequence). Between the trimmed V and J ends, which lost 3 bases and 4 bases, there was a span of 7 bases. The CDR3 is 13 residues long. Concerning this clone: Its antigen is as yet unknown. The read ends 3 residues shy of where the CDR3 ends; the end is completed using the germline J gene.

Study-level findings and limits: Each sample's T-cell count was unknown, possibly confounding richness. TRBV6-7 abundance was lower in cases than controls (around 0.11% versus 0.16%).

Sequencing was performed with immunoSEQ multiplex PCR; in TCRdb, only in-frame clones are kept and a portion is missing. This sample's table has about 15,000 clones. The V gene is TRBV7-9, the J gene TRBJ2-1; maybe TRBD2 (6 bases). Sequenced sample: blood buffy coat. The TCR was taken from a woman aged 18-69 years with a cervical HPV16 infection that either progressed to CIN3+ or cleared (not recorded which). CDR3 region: CASSFGGYNEQFF. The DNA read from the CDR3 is TGTGCCAGCAGCTTCGGAGGGTACAATGAG. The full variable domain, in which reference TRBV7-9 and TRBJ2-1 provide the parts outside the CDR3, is DTGVSQNPRHKITKRGQNVTFRCDPISEHNRLYWYRQTLGQGPEFLTYFQNEAQLEKSRLLSDRFSAERPKGSFSTLEIQRTEQGDSAMYLCASSFGGYNEQFFGPGTRLTVL.